What follows describes a single TCR beta chain. Its antigen is undetermined. A J-beta primer mix and a sample-barcoded 5' primer were used in a second PCR of roughly 6 to 12 cycles. MiXCR was run by TCRdb on the 5' RACE reads, yielding one entry per CDR3 protein. The data contain roughly 830,000 distinct CDR3 sequences, around 62% of them singletons. This entry comes from a study of blood T cells in healthy people across ages. Regarding the study as a whole: When set beside aged donors, long-lived donors presented more naive CD4+ cells and higher diversity.

The TCR sequence derives from a young man in good health. Sequenced input: blood.

This CDR3 is CASSFQTTASEQFF. In DNA, the CDR3 is TGTGCCAGCAGCTTCCAAACCACGGCGAGTGAGCAGTTCTTC. The J gene is TRBJ2-1, the V gene TRBV9; no clear D gene. CDR1 is SGDLS and CDR2 is YYNGEE in the germline V gene. The CDR3 is 14 residues long. The V gene lost 4 bases and the J gene lost 9 bases, with 17 bases spanning the gap.